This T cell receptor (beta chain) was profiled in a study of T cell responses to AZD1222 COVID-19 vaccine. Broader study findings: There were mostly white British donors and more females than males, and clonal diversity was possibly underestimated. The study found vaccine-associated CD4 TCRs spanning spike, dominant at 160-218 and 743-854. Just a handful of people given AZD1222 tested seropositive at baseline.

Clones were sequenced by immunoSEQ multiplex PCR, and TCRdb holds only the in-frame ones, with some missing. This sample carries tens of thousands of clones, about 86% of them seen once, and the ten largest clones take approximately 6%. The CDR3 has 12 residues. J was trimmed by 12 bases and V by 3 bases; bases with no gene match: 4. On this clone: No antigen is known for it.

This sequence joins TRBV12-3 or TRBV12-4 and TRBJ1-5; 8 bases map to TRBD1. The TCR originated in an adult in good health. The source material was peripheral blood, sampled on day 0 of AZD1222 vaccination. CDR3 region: CASSFPQGGQHF. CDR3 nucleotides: TGTGCCAGCAGTTTCCCACAGGGGGGCCAGCATTTT.